In this sample, the clone carrying this TCR beta chain turned up once. Its matching antigen is unknown. V lost 5 bases and J lost 7; bases outside the gene matches: 6. CDR1 and CDR2 (germline): MNHEY, SVGAGI. The CDR3 consists of 14 residues. The data originate from a study of cytomegalovirus exposure and HLA in healthy donors. The study's findings and limits: A later analysis reportedly found fewer N-insertions in an Asian-associated ancestry cluster than the roughly 680-donor mean.

PCR primers comprised 60 Vbeta and 13 Jbeta primers. TCRdb's copy holds only in-frame clones and misses some; the assay was immunoSEQ multiplex PCR. The repertoire consists of some 190,000 clones, with more than 75% occurring once and the leading ten covering about 1.5%. This receptor was identified in a middle-aged man in good health and CMV-seronegative. Sequenced input: PBMCs. The rearrangement uses TRBV6-5 and TRBJ2-1, with TRBD2 matching 9 bases. Here the CDR3 DNA reads TGTGCCAGCAGTGAAGGACTAGCGCAGAATGAGCAGTTCTTC. Residues: CASSEGLAQNEQFF.